A single sample is the source of the 17 T cell receptor beta chains below, sequenced in a study of shared clonotypes between healthy human individuals. Positive CCR7 selection of CD45RO-negative cells yielded the naive CD8 cells, and terminally differentiated effector memory CD45RA+ cells were excluded. Only in-frame clones appear in the TCRdb table, and some are missing; sequencing was by immunoSEQ multiplex PCR. This repertoire shows about 1.9 million clones, around 93% found once; its top ten account for roughly 1.7%. Material for sequencing was naive CD8+ T cells from PBMCs. All receptors derive from a man aged 18 to 35 in good health. Some clones in this sample may be carry-over from other donors' samples.

The chain employs TRBV7-9 and TRBJ2-7; 7 bases are shared with TRBD1. Germline V gene data show CDR1 as SEHNR and CDR2 as FQNEAQ (reference sequence). With V trimmed by 5 bases and J by 0 bases, 7 bases remained unmatched. The CDR3 length is 15 residues. The CDR3 sequence: CASSPRDSYSYEQYF. CDR3 sequence (DNA): TGTGCCAGCAGCCCCCGGGACAGTTACTCCTACGAGCAGTACTTC.

The V and J genes are TRBV28 and TRBJ2-4; D is possibly TRBD1 (5 bases). The CDR3 sequence is 18 residues long. CDR1 and CDR2 (germline): MDHEN, SYDVKM. The germline V and J ends were trimmed by 6 bases and 1 base, with 22 bases remaining between them. The CDR3 reads CASSRTGAEFLAKNIQYF. Written as DNA, the CDR3 is TGTGCCAGCAGCCGAACAGGAGCCGAGTTTTTGGCCAAAAACATTCAGTACTTC.

V and J are TRBV13 and TRBJ2-5, with 9 nucleotides matching TRBD2. Trimming removed 2 bases from V and 2 bases from J; junction bases left unmatched: 9. CDR1 and CDR2 (germline): PRHDT, FYEKMQ (reference sequence). The length of the CDR3 is 17 residues. This chain's CDR3 is CASSLWVREGPQETQYF. For the CDR3, the DNA is TGTGCCAGCAGCTTATGGGTGCGGGAGGGCCCTCAAGAGACCCAGTACTTC.

This chain uses TRBV5-1 with TRBJ1-2; D is unclear. This CDR3 region has 15 residues. The V gene lost 2 bases and the J gene lost 0 bases, with 11 bases spanning the gap. Germline V lookup: CDR1 SGHRS, CDR2 YFSETQ. This chain's CDR3 is CASSFLDSPNYGYTF. DNA for the CDR3: TGCGCCAGCAGCTTTTTGGATAGCCCTAACTATGGCTACACCTTC.

The rearrangement links TRBV11-2 to TRBJ2-7; a weak D match, TRBD2 (5 bases). This CDR3 is built from 16 residues. V was shortened by 0 bases and J by 0 bases, with 12 bases between the two germline ends. The germline gives CDR1 SGHAT, CDR2 FQNNGV. The CDR3 sequence is CASSLDLSGSSYEQYF. Written as DNA, the CDR3 is TGTGCCAGCAGCTTAGACCTTAGTGGGAGCTCCTACGAGCAGTACTTC. Drawing the rest from reference TRBV11-2 and TRBJ2-7, the complete variable domain is EAGVAQSPRYKIIEKRQSVAFWCNPISGHATLYWYQQILGQGPKLLIQFQNNGVVDDSQLPKDRFSAERLKGVDSTLKIQPAKLEDSAVYLCASSLDLSGSSYEQYFGPGTRLTVT.

The chain combines TRBV11-2 with TRBJ2-3; weak D call: TRBD1 (5 bases). Looked up from germline, CDR1 is SGHAT and CDR2 is FQNNGV. The CDR3 extends over 15 amino acids. V lost 5 bases and J lost 2, with 14 bases in between. In DNA form, the CDR3 reads TGTGCCAGCAGCCCAGGGTACCAACTCACAGATACGCAGTATTTT. Its translation: CASSPGYQLTDTQYF.

The chain couples TRBV11-2 to TRBJ2-1, with D perhaps matching TRBD2 (6 bases). Germline V gene sequence: CDR1 SGHAT, CDR2 FQNNGV. Between the trimmed V and J ends, which lost 5 bases and 8 bases, there was a span of 19 bases. The CDR3 contains 15 residues. In DNA form, the CDR3 reads TGTGCCAGCAGCCCATGGGGGGAGCTCAATTATGAGCAGTTCTTC. It specifies CASSPWGELNYEQFF.

The CDR3 region is CASSQPLAGLVDTQYF. CDR3 nucleotide sequence: TGCGCCAGCAGCCAGCCACTAGCGGGATTGGTAGATACGCAGTATTTT. This rearrangement joins TRBV4-1 to TRBJ2-3, with TRBD2 matching 10 bases. The CDR3 has 16 amino acids. Germline values: CDR1 MGHRA, CDR2 YSYEKL. With V trimmed by 3 bases and J by 5 bases, 8 bases remained unmatched.

The gene calls are TRBV27 and TRBJ1-1; 8 bases fit TRBD1. The V gene end was trimmed by 6 bases and the J gene end by 5 bases; junction bases not matched to a gene: 5. The CDR3 totals 13 residues. The germline gives CDR1 MNHEY, CDR2 SMNVEV (reference sequence). In DNA form, the CDR3 reads TGTGCCAGCAGGGACAGGGATAAGACTGAAGCTTTCTTT. This codes for CASRDRDKTEAFF.

The chain carries TRBV13 and TRBJ2-1; D unresolved. The V and J ends lost 5 bases and 3 bases respectively, with 5 bases between them. The CDR3 contains 12 residues. CDR1 is PRHDT and CDR2 is FYEKMQ in the germline V gene (reference sequence). The CDR3: CASSPDYNEQFF. CDR3 in DNA: TGTGCCAGCAGCCCAGACTACAATGAGCAGTTCTTC.

The CDR3 nucleotides read TGTGCCAGCAGTTTACGGGGGCCCCCTTATAGCAATCAGCCCCAGCATTTT. It encodes CASSLRGPPYSNQPQHF. The gene calls are TRBV28 and TRBJ1-5; D is possibly TRBD1 (6 bases). The CDR3 runs to 17 residues. Germline-derived CDR1 and CDR2 are MDHEN and SYDVKM. The V and J ends lost 2 bases and 0 bases respectively, with 14 bases between them.

The chain has TRBV6-1 and TRBJ2-7; TRBD1 matches 7 bases. Germline CDR1 and CDR2: MNHNS and SASEGT. This CDR3 region has 16 residues. V shed 3 bases, J shed 4 bases, and the junction held 12 bases outside the gene matches. The CDR3 sequence is CASSDRGTVIRYEQYF. For the CDR3, the DNA is TGTGCCAGCAGTGACAGGGGGACCGTTATCAGGTACGAGCAGTACTTC.

This clone was counted once. The V gene is TRBV7-3, the J gene TRBJ2-2, with D maybe TRBD1 (5 bases). V dropped 5 bases and J dropped 7 bases, with 17 bases sitting between them. The CDR3 consists of 15 residues. Looked up from germline, CDR1 is SGHTA and CDR2 is FQGTGA. CDR3 sequence: CASSLDLAQGGELFF. CDR3 nucleotides: TGTGCCAGCAGCCTAGACTTAGCCCAGGGCGGGGAGCTGTTTTTT.

This sequence joins TRBV4-1 and TRBJ2-3; 8 nucleotides match TRBD2. Trimming at V came to 0 bases and at J to 4 bases, leaving 9 bases not matched to a gene. The germline CDR1 and CDR2 sequences are MGHRA and YSYEKL. This CDR3 is 17 amino acids long. CDR3 DNA sequence: TGCGCCAGCAGCCAAGATCGGACTAGCCGGGGCCCAGATACGCAGTATTTT. Protein: CASSQDRTSRGPDTQYF.

In its sample, this clone was seen a few times. The J gene is TRBJ1-5, the V gene TRBV20-1; no clear D. Germline V gene sequence: CDR1 DFQATT, CDR2 SNEGSKA (reference sequence). V gave up 4 bases and J gave up 10 bases, with 11 bases separating them. The CDR3 extends over 11 amino acids. Written as DNA, the CDR3 is TGCAGTGCTACACGCGGTAAACCCCAGCATTTT. Translating it yields CSATRGKPQHF.

The V gene is TRBV2, the J gene TRBJ2-3; 11 bases line up with TRBD1. The V segment lost 8 bases and the J segment 0 bases; nucleotides outside the gene matches: 1. CDR3 length equals 14 residues. Germline assignment: CDR1 SNHLY and CDR2 FYNNEI. The CDR3 here is CASWDRGSTDTQYF. CDR3 in DNA: TGTGCCAGCTGGGACAGGGGGAGCACAGATACGCAGTATTTT.

This rearrangement joins TRBV19 to TRBJ1-4; 9 bases fit TRBD1. This CDR3 spans 17 amino acids. Germline V gene data show CDR1 as LNHDA and CDR2 as SQIVND (reference sequence). V dropped 7 bases and J dropped 2; count of bases not matched to a gene: 11. CDR3 in DNA: TGTGCCAGTACCCGGGACAGGGAGGGTGCGACTAATGAAAAACTGTTTTTT. Protein sequence: CASTRDREGATNEKLFF.